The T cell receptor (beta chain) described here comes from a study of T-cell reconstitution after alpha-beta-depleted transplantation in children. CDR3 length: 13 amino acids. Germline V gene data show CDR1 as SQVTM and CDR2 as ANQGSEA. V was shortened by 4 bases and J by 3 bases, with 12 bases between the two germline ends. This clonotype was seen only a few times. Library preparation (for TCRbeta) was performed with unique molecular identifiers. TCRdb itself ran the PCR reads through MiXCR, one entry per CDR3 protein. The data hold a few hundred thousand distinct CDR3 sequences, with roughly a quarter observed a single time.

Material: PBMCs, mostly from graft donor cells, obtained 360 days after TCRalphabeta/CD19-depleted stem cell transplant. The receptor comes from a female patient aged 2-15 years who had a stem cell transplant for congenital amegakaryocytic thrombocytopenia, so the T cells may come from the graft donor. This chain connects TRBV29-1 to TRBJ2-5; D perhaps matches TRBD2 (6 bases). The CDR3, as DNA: TGCAGCGTTGCGGTCGGGGGAAAAGAGACCCAGTACTTC. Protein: CSVAVGGKETQYF.